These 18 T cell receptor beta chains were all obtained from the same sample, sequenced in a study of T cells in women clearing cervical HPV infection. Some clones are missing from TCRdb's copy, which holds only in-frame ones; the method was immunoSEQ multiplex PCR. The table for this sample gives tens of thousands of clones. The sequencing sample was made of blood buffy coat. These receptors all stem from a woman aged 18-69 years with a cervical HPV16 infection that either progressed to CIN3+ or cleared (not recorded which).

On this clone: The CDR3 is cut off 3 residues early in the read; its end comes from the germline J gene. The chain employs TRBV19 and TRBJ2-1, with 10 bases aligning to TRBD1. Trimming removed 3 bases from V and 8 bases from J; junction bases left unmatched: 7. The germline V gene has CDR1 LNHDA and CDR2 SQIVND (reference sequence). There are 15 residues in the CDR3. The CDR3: CASSMPGQGMYEQFF. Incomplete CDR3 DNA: TGTGCCAGTAGTATGCCGGGACAGGGGATGTATGAG.

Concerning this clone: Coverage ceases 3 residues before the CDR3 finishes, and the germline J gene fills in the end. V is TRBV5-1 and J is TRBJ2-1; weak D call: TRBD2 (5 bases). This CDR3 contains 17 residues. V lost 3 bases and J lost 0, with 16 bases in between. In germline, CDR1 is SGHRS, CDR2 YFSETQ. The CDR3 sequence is CASSSGLTLSSYNEQFF. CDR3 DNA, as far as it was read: TGCGCCAGCAGCTCGGGGTTAACCTTAAGCTCCTACAATGAG.

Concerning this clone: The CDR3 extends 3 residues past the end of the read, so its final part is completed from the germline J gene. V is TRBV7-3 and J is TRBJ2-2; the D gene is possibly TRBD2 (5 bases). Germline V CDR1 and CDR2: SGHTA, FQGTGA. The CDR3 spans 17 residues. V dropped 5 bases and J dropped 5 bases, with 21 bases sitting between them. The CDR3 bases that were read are TGTGCCAGCAGCCCCGACGGGGTCCGGGGAAGGACCGGGGAG. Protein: CASSPDGVRGRTGE. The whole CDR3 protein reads CASSPDGVRGRTGELFF.

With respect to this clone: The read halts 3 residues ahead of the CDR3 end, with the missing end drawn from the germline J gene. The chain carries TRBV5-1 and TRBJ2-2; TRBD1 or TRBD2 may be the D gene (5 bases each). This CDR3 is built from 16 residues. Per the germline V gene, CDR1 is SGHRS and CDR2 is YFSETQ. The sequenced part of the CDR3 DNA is TGCGCCAGCAGCTTGGGAGGGAATGGTGGGGCCAACGTG. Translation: CASSLGGNGGANV. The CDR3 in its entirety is CASSLGGNGGANVLFF.

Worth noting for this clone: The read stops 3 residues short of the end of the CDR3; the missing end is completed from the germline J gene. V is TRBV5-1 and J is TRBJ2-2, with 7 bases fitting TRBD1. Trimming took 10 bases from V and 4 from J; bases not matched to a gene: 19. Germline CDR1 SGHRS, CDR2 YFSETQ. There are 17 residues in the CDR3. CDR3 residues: CAAASLYGTDGTGELFF. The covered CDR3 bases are TGCGCCGCCGCCTCGCTTTACGGGACAGATGGCACCGGGGAG.

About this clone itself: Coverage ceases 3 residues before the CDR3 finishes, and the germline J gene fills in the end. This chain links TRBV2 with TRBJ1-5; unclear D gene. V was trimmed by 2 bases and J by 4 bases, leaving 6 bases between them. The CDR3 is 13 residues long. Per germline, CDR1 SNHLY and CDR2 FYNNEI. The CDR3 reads CASSETKNQPQHF. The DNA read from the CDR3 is TGTGCCAGCAGTGAAACTAAAAATCAGCCC.

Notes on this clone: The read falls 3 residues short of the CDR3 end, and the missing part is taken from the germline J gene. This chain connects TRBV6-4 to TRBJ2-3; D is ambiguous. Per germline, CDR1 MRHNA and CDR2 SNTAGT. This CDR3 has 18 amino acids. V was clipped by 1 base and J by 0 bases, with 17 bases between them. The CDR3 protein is CASSDFEVADPSTDTQYF. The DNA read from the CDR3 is TGTGCCAGCAGTGACTTCGAGGTGGCCGATCCTAGCACAGATACG.

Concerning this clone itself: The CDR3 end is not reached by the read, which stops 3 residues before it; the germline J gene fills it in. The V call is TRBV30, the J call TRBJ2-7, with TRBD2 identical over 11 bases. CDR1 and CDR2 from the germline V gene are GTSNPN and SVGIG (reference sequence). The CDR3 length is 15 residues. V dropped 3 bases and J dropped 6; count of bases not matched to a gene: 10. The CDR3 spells CAWRSRGLAGGEQYF. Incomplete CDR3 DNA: TGTGCCTGGAGATCCCGGGGGCTAGCGGGAGGCGAG.

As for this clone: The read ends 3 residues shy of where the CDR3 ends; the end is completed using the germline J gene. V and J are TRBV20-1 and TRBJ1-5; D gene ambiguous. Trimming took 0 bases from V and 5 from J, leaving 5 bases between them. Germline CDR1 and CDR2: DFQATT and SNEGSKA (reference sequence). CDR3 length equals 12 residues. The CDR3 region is CSAREGYQPQHF. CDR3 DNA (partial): TGCAGTGCTAGAGAAGGTTATCAGCCC.

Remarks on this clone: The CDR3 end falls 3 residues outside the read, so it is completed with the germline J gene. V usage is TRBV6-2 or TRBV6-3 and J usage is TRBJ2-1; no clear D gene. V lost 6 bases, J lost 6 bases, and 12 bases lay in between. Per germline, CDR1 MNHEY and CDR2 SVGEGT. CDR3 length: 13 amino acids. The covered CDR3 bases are TGTGCCAGCAGCCTATACTCGGGCAATGAG. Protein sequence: CASSLYSGNE. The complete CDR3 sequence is CASSLYSGNEQFF.

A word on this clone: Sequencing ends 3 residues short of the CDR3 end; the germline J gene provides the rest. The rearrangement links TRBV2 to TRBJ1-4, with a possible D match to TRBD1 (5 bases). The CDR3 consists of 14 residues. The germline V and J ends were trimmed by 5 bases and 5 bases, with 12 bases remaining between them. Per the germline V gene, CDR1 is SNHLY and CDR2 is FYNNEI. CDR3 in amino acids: CASSPGLLNEKLFF. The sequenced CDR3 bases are TGTGCCAGCAGTCCGGGACTCCTGAATGAAAAA.

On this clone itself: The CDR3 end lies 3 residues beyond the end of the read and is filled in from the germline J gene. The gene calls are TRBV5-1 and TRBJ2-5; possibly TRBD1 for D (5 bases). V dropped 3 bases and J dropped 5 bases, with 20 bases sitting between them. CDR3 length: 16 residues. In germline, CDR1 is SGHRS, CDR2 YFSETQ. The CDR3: CASSSGQGLGRETQYF. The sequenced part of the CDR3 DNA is TGCGCCAGCAGCTCGGGTCAGGGATTGGGAAGGGAGACC.

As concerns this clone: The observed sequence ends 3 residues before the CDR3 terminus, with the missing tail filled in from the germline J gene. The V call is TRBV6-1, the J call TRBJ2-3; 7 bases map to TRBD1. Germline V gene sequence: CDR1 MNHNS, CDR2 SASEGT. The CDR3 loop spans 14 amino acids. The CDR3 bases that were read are TGTGCCAGCAGTGAAGCAGGGGACAGTCAGCCG. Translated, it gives CASSEAGDSQP. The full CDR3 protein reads CASSEAGDSQPQYF.

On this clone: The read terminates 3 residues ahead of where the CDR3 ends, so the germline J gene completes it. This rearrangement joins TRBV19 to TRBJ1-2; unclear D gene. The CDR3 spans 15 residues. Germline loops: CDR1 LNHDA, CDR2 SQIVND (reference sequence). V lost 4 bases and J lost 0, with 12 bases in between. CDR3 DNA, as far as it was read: TGTGCCAGTAGTACCGCTCGGGGAGCTAACTATGGC. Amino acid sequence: CASSTARGANYG. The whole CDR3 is CASSTARGANYGYTF.

Incomplete CDR3 DNA: TGTGCCAGCAGTTTTAAAGGGCGCCCCTACGAG. Translated, it gives CASSFKGRPYE. The whole CDR3 reads CASSFKGRPYEQYF. The V gene is TRBV28, the J gene TRBJ2-7; D gene uncertain. The read terminates 3 residues ahead of where the CDR3 ends, so the germline J gene completes it. This CDR3 has 14 residues. Germline CDR1 reads MDHEN; CDR2 reads SYDVKM. The V end lost 3 bases, the J end lost 2 bases, and 11 bases lay between the germline ends.

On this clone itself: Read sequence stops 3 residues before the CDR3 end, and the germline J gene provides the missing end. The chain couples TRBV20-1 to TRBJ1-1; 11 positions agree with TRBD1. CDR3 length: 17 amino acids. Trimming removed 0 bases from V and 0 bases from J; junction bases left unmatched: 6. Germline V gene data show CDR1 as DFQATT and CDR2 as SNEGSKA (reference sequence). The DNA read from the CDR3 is TGCAGTGCTAGAGATCCGGGACAGGGGGGACTGAACACTGAA. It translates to CSARDPGQGGLNTE. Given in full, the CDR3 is CSARDPGQGGLNTEAFF.

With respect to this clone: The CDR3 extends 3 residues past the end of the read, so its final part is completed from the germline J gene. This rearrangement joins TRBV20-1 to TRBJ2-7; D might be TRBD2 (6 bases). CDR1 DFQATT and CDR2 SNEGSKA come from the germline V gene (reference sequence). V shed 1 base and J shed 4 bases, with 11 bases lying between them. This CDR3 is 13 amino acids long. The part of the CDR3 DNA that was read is TGCAGTGCTAGAGGGACTACTTTATACGAG. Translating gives CSARGTTLYE. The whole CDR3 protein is CSARGTTLYEQYF.

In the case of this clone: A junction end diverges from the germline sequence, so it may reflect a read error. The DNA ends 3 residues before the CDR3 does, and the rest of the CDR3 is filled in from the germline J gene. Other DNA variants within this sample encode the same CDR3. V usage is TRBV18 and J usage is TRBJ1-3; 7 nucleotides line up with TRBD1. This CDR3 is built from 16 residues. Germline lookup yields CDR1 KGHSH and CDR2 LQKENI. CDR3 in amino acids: CASSPPNRGGGNTIYF. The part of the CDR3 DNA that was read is TGTGCCAGCTCACCACCGAACAGGGGAGGCGGAAACACT.